What follows are 3 T cell receptor beta chains derived from one specimen sequenced in a study of T-cell reconstitution after alpha-beta-depleted transplantation in children. A library of TCRbeta sequences, prepared with unique molecular identifiers, was generated. From the PCR reads, TCRdb called clonotypes with MiXCR, one entry per CDR3 protein. The table includes roughly 200,000 distinct CDR3 sequences, around 9.9% detected once. The sample was PBMCs, taken before TCRalphabeta/CD19-depleted stem cell transplant. These receptors were taken from a child younger than two with acute myeloid leukemia, due to receive a stem cell transplant.

A single count supports this clonotype. The V and J genes are TRBV19 and TRBJ2-7, with 7 bases identical to TRBD1. The CDR3 contains 13 residues. J gave up 2 bases and V 5 bases, and 3 bases lay outside the gene matches. From germline, CDR1 is LNHDA and CDR2 SQIVND (reference sequence). CDR3 region: CASSETGTYEQYF. In DNA form, the CDR3 reads TGTGCCAGTAGTGAGACAGGGACCTACGAGCAGTACTTC.

This clonotype was recorded many times. This chain uses TRBV7-6 with TRBJ2-2; D gene unclear. Deletions cut 5 bases from V and 1 base from J, with 14 bases between. This CDR3 has 16 residues. Germline V gene lookup returns CDR1 SGHVS and CDR2 FNYEAQ. The CDR3 coding sequence is TGTGCCAGCAGCCCCCTGCTGGGGATGAACACCGGGGAGCTGTTTTTT. This codes for CASSPLLGMNTGELFF.

This clonotype was detected ten times or more. The chain couples TRBV5-1 to TRBJ2-7; D unresolved. The V gene's germline CDR1 is SGHRS and CDR2 YFSETQ. The V gene lost 0 bases and the J gene lost 4 bases, with 8 bases spanning the gap. The CDR3 is made up of 13 amino acids. The CDR3 DNA is TGCGCCAGCAGCTTGGATTTGGGTTACGAGCAGTACTTC. It specifies CASSLDLGYEQYF.